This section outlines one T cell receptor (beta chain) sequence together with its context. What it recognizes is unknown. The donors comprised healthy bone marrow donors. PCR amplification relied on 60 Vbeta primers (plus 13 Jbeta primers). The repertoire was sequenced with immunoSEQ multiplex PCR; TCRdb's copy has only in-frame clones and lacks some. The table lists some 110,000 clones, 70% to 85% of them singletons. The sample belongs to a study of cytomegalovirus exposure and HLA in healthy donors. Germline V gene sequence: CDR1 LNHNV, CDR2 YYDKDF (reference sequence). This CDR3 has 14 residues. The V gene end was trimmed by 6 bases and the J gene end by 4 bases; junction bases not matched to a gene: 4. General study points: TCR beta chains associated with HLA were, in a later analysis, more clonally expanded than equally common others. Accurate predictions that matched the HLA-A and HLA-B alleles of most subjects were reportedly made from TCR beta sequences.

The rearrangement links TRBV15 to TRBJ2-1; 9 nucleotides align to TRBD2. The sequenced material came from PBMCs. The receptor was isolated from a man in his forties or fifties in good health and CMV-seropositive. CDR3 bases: TGTGCCACCAGGGGTAGCGGGGGATACAATGAGCAGTTCTTC. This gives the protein CATRGSGGYNEQFF. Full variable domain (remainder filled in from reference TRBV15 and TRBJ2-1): DAMVIQNPRYQVTQFGKPVTLSCSQTLNHNVMYWYQQKSSQAPKLLFHYYDKDFNNEADTPDNFQSRRPNTSFCFLDIRSPGLGDTAMYLCATRGSGGYNEQFFGPGTRLTVL.